Listed here are 16 T cell receptor beta chains from one sample, sequenced in a study of blood T cell repertoires in COVID-19. Using immunoSEQ multiplex PCR, the repertoire was profiled, and TCRdb retains in-frame clones only, with some absent. The sample shows tens of thousands of clones, just under 90% of them seen only once. Sequenced input: peripheral blood. All receptors derive from a man between 60 and 70 years old with acute or convalescent COVID-19.

This chain connects TRBV28 to TRBJ1-2; 8 bases line up with TRBD1. CDR3 length: 16 residues. In germline, CDR1 is MDHEN, CDR2 SYDVKM. The V gene end was trimmed by 3 bases and the J gene end by 5 bases; junction bases not matched to a gene: 11. The CDR3 region has the DNA TGTGCCAGCAGTTTCTTCACCGCGGACAGGGCGTATGGCTACACCTTC. Translation gives CASSFFTADRAYGYTF.

The chain is built from TRBV19 and TRBJ2-1; maybe TRBD2 (5 bases). V lost 1 base and J lost 6, with 10 bases in between. The CDR3 spans 14 residues. CDR1 is LNHDA, CDR2 SQIVND, per germline (reference sequence). CDR3 region: CASSIGGEGNEQFF. The CDR3 DNA reads TGTGCCAGTAGTATAGGGGGAGAAGGCAATGAGCAGTTCTTC.

The rearrangement links TRBV5-4 to TRBJ2-5, with D hard to call. Germline V gene lookup returns CDR1 SGHNT and CDR2 YYREEE (reference sequence). With 0 bases removed from V and 2 bases from J, the gap between germline ends came to 8 bases. The CDR3 extends over 14 amino acids. The CDR3 DNA sequence: TGTGCCAGCAGCTTGGTCGGAGCGCAAGAGACCCAGTACTTC. It translates to CASSLVGAQETQYF.

This sequence joins TRBV27 and TRBJ1-6; no clear D. The germline V and J ends were trimmed by 5 bases and 9 bases, with 14 bases remaining between them. CDR1 and CDR2 from the germline V gene are MNHEY and SMNVEV (reference sequence). The CDR3 consists of 14 residues. The DNA of the CDR3 is TGTGCCAGCAGTCCATTAACTCCGGGTTCACCCCTCCACTTT. This encodes CASSPLTPGSPLHF.

This chain links TRBV9 with TRBJ1-1, with D perhaps TRBD1 (6 bases). The germline V gene encodes CDR1 SGDLS and CDR2 YYNGEE. V lost 0 bases and J 1 base, leaving 10 bases between the germline ends. The CDR3 consists of 15 residues. DNA of the CDR3: TGTGCCAGCAGCGTAGGCACAGGGCAGAACACTGAAGCTTTCTTT. It codes for CASSVGTGQNTEAFF. The full variable domain, rest sourced from reference TRBV9 and TRBJ1-1, is DSGVTQTPKHLITATGQRVTLRCSPRSGDLSVYWYQQSLDQGLQFLIQYYNGEERAKGNILERFSAQQFPDLHSELNLSSLELGDSALYFCASSVGTGQNTEAFFGQGTRLTVV.

The chain combines TRBV28 with TRBJ1-5; 7 nucleotides line up with TRBD1. Germline assignment: CDR1 MDHEN and CDR2 SYDVKM. The V gene end was trimmed by 7 bases and the J gene end by 3 bases; junction bases not matched to a gene: 6. The CDR3 totals 14 residues. DNA for the CDR3: TGTGCCAGCAAGGAGGGGGCGTCCAATCAGCCCCAGCATTTT. Amino acids: CASKEGASNQPQHF.

The chain carries TRBV7-8 and TRBJ1-5; D may be TRBD1 (6 bases). The CDR3 loop spans 15 amino acids. V lost 3 bases to trimming and J lost 0 bases, with 9 bases between them. Germline V lookup: CDR1 SGHVS, CDR2 FQNEAQ. The chain's CDR3 is CASSLQGYSNQPQHF. For the CDR3, the DNA is TGTGCCAGCAGCTTGCAGGGGTATAGCAATCAGCCCCAGCATTTT.

The V gene is TRBV6-2 or TRBV6-3, the J gene TRBJ2-7; 7 positions agree with TRBD2. This CDR3 is built from 16 residues. The germline V gene encodes CDR1 MNHEY and CDR2 SVGEGT. The V gene end was trimmed by 0 bases and the J gene end by 4 bases; junction bases not matched to a gene: 9. The CDR3 DNA reads TGTGCCAGCAGTTACTCCCCGACTAGCCAAACTTACGAGCAGTACTTC. Its protein is CASSYSPTSQTYEQYF.

This CDR3 is CASSVLPGLAANEQFF. The CDR3 coding sequence is TGTGCCAGCAGCGTACTCCCGGGACTAGCGGCAAATGAGCAGTTCTTC. The gene calls are TRBV7-3 and TRBJ2-1, with 11 bases aligning to TRBD2. Per germline, CDR1 SGHTA and CDR2 FQGTGA. The junction had 10 bases not matched to a gene; V was cut back by 5 bases and J by 7 bases. CDR3 length: 16 residues.

CDR3 sequence (DNA): TGTGCCACCAGTGACAGCCTGAGGGACACTGAAGCTTTCTTT. Translating it yields CATSDSLRDTEAFF. The V call is TRBV24-1, the J call TRBJ1-1; D not resolved. There are 14 residues in the CDR3. Trimming stripped 4 bases from V and 3 bases from J, with 11 bases between. CDR1 is KGHDR and CDR2 is SFDVKD in the germline V gene.

CDR3 DNA sequence: TGTGCCAGCAGTTTGCGGACAGGGGCTAATAATTCACCCCTCCACTTT. This gives the protein CASSLRTGANNSPLHF. The V call is TRBV27, the J call TRBJ1-6; 9 bases are a match to TRBD1. V dropped 3 bases and J dropped 5; count of bases not matched to a gene: 5. Germline V gene lookup returns CDR1 MNHEY and CDR2 SMNVEV (reference sequence). This CDR3 has 16 residues.

A few counts support this clone. J is TRBJ1-1 and V is TRBV5-1, with 11 bases fitting TRBD1. Germline lookup yields CDR1 SGHRS and CDR2 YFSETQ. The CDR3 is made up of 15 amino acids. The ends lost 6 bases at V and 5 bases at J; junction bases unmatched: 9. CDR3: CASNKVGTGGTEAFF. In nucleotides, the CDR3 is TGCGCCAGCAACAAAGTTGGGACAGGGGGAACTGAAGCTTTCTTT.

DNA for the CDR3: TGTGCCAGCTCACCGGGACAGGCGGGGATTGGCTACACCTTC. Translated, it gives CASSPGQAGIGYTF. The rearrangement joins TRBV18 to TRBJ1-2, with 8 nucleotides matching TRBD1. With V trimmed by 3 bases and J by 7 bases, 7 bases remained unmatched. Germline V lookup: CDR1 KGHSH, CDR2 LQKENI. This CDR3 has 14 residues.

This clone was counted between two and nine times. V is TRBV5-6 and J is TRBJ2-5, with a possible D match to TRBD2 (5 bases). Germline CDR1 reads SGHDT; CDR2 reads YYEEEE. The V and J ends lost 3 bases and 1 base respectively, with 13 bases between them. This CDR3 contains 15 residues. The CDR3 region has the DNA TGTGCCAGCAGCTCGCCCTTGCGGGTCCAAGAGACCCAGTACTTC. As protein: CASSSPLRVQETQYF.

The chain links TRBV5-4 to TRBJ1-1; D perhaps matches TRBD1 (5 bases). Germline CDR1 and CDR2: SGHNT and YYREEE (reference sequence). This CDR3 region has 14 residues. With 5 bases removed from V and 7 bases from J, the gap between germline ends came to 18 bases. The CDR3 nucleotides read TGTGCCAGCAGTGCCGTCGGGAGAACAGGTGAAGCTTTCTTT. This codes for CASSAVGRTGEAFF.

V and J are TRBV30 and TRBJ1-5; D uncertain. V shed 1 base and J shed 5 bases, with 9 bases lying between them. From germline, CDR1 is GTSNPN and CDR2 SVGIG (reference sequence). The CDR3 totals 13 residues. The CDR3 DNA is TGTGCCTGGAGTGGCGAGGGCTATCAGCCCCAGCATTTT. This translates into CAWSGEGYQPQHF.